This T cell receptor beta chain comes out of a study of T cell repertoires in cytomegalovirus infection. Across the whole study: The public TCR beta signatures pointed to both CMV infection and matching HLA type. Overall study findings and caveats: HLA-C-restricted CMV-specific TCR beta clonotypes were dominant in the ex vivo response. Cumulative frequency (of public TCR beta family members) identified carriers of CMV plus the relevant HLA.

A word on this clonotype: Its specificity is unknown.

Trimming removed 3 bases at V and 0 bases at J, with 21 bases between. The germline V gene encodes CDR1 SGHTA and CDR2 FQGNSA. The CDR3 has 19 residues. Each CDR3 protein gets one entry after TCRdb re-called the reads with MiXCR. Of about 500,000 distinct CDR3 sequences in the sample, 33% are singletons; the top ten hold about a sixth. Sequences were derived from cultured PBMCs, sampled from culture after CMV antigen stimulation. The TCR comes from a human donor in good health (CMV status not recorded). Some clones in this sample may be carry-over from other donors' samples. The chain has TRBV7-2 and TRBJ2-1; maybe TRBD1 (6 bases). As DNA, the CDR3 is TGTGCCAGCAGCTTTAGGACGGAGGACAGTCATAGCTCCTACAATGAGCAGTTCTTC. Its protein is CASSFRTEDSHSSYNEQFF.